This T cell receptor beta chain was sequenced for a study of shared clonotypes between healthy human individuals (TCRdb year 2020). Turning to the overall study: Three men and two women, aged 18 to 49 years, made up the cohort. Per donor, three plates each were used for CD4 naive and CD4 memory, two for CD8 naive, and one for CD8 memory. Blood TCR repertoires of roughly five healthy adults were deeply sequenced to estimate repertoire size and the extent of clonotype sharing between individuals. To increase sequencing depth and limit assay-specific biases, different laboratories used diverse techniques to prepare libraries and sequence TCR repertoires. Per donor, leukapheresis produced somewhere between about 0.94 and 9 billion PBMCs.

Findings and caveats that apply to the study as a whole: Compared with non-shared clonotypes, the clonotypes found in all four sorted-subset donors had higher generation probabilities. Estimated clonotype richness was generally larger for naive than for memory subsets. The small number of donors limited the genetic and exposure-history diversity represented. Rarefaction of sorted-subset datasets indicated incomplete sequencing despite the large sequencing depth. Sampling was restricted to blood, and TCR repertoires in tissues likely differ from the TCR repertoires found in blood. About 5% of naive CD4, around 3.5% of naive CD8, approximately 2% of memory CD4, and around 0.4% of memory CD8 clonotypes were shared across a few donors. Pairwise subsampling led to the expectation that sequencing depth would affect the degree of clonotype sharing among donors.

Using the deep immunoSEQ assay, multiplex PCR amplified TCR CDR3 regions from genomic DNA. Extracted genomic DNA from each cell subset was spread evenly across all wells of several immunoSEQ 96-well plates, with each plate serving as a replicate. For sorted subsets, each replicate PCR was loaded with around 220 ng genomic DNA, equivalent to about 30,000 T cell genomes. Purified libraries were quantified with a Qubit 3.0 fluorometer, sized on a Bioanalyzer 2100, and re-quantified with the KAPA Library Quantification kit. A separate single-read 150-cycle Illumina NextSeq 550 flow cell was used to sequence each immunoSEQ 96-well plate. The authors' analysis ran thus. Because the immunoSEQ output held only junctional sequences and lacked quality scores, the filtering could not match the filtering applied to full-length reads. To assign V/J genes and CDR3, sequences were annotated against IMGT germline references using PyIR, a Python wrapper for IgBLAST v1.9. Reads with weak V/J assignments (E-value above 1e-6), missing CDR3, stop codons, out-of-frame junctions, or ambiguous translated residues were removed. V3J clonotypes were defined by identical inferred V gene, J gene, and CDR3 amino acid sequence. Percentage overlap between repertoires was calculated by dividing the number of shared unique clonotypes by the size of the smaller repertoire. Three approaches were used to assess repertoire richness: RTK rarefaction, the Chao1 estimator, and Recon v2.1 estimates of unobserved clonotypes. OLGA was used to compute generation probabilities for all TCRbeta clonotypes that the gDNA method yielded from a handful of donors. Drawn from immuneACCESS, this table holds only the in-frame rearrangements with V and J called that TCRdb kept. Clones are partly lost; checked studies trace under half to an unresolved V gene and leave the rest unexplained. The D gene and trimming were derived from the DNA, and the V and J assignments and clone size from that table. This sample lists approximately 720,000 clones; roughly 94% were detected once. The ten largest account for nearly 25% of the sample.

CD8 naive samples consisted of CD45RO-negative cells that were positively selected for CCR7, yielding a CD45RA+CCR7+ population without TemRA cells. Healthy HIV-negative adults with no recently reported acute infections or vaccinations were included as donors. Only Caucasian adults living in Nashville, Tennessee, USA were represented among the donors. Blood was collected by leukapheresis, and PBMCs were isolated by Ficoll-Histopaque density gradient centrifugation and then cryopreserved in liquid nitrogen vapor phase. Analytical flow cytometry was used to check the purity and quantity of each magnetically sorted T cell population. Genomic DNA was isolated from each sorted fraction and quantified by UV absorbance on a Nanodrop 2000c. From the cysteine through the phenylalanine, the CDR3 covers 16 amino acids. CDR3 DNA only is kept here, 48 bases in frame from base 1. Germline trimming amounts to 4 bases on V and 3 bases on J, with 11 as the count of junction bases outside the gene matches. CDR1 and CDR2 are read off the germline V gene (reference sequence) as SEHNR and FQNEAQ.

Points on this clone: Its antigen target is currently unknown. Nothing much larger sits one base from this clone, and base qualities are not available.

The specimen was naive CD8+ T cells sorted from blood. This specimen's cell subset or site label, interpreted: CD45RA+CCR7+. Recombination joined TRBV7-9 with TRBJ2-7, and TRBD1 matches 8 of the central bases. The receptor's source is a man aged 25 to 40 in good health. CDR3 sequence: CASSSTVGTGYYEQYF. DNA sequence: TGTGCCAGCAGCTCGACGGTGGGGACAGGATACTACGAGCAGTACTTC.